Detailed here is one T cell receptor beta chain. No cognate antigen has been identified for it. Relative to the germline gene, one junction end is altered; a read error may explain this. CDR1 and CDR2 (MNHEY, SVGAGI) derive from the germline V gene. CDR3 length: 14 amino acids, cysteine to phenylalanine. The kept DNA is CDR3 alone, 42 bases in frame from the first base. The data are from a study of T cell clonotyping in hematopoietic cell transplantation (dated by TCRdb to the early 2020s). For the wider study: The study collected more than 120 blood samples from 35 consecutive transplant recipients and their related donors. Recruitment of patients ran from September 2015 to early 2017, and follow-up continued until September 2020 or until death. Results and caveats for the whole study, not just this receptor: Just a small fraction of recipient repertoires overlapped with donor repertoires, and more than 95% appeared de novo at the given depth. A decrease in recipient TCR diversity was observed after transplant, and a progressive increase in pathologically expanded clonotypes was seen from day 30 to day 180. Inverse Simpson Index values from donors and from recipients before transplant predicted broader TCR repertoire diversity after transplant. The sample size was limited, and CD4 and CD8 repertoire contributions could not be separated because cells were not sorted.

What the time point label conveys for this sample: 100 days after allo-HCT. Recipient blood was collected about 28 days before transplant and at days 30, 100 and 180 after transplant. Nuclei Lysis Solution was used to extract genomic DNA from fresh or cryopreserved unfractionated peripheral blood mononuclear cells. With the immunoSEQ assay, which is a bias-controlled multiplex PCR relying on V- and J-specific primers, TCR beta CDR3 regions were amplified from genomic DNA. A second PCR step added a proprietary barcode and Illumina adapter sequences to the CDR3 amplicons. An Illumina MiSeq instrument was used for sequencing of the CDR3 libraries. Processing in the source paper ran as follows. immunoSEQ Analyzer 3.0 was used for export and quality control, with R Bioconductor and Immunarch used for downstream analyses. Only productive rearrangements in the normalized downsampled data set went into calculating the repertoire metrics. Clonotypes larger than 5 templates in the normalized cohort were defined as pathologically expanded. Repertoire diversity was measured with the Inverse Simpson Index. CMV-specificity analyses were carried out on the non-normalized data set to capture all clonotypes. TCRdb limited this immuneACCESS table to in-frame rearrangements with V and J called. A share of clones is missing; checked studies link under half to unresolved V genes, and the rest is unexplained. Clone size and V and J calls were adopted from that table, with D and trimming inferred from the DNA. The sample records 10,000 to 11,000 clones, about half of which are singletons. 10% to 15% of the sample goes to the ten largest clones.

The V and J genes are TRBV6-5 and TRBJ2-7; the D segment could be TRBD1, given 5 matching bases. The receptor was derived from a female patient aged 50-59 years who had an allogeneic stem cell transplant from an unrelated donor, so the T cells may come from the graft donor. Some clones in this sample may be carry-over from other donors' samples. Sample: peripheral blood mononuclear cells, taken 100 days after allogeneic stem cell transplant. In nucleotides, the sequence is TGTGCCGGCAGTTATGGGGCAGCAACCTACGAGCAGTACTTC. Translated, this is CAGSYGAATYEQYF.